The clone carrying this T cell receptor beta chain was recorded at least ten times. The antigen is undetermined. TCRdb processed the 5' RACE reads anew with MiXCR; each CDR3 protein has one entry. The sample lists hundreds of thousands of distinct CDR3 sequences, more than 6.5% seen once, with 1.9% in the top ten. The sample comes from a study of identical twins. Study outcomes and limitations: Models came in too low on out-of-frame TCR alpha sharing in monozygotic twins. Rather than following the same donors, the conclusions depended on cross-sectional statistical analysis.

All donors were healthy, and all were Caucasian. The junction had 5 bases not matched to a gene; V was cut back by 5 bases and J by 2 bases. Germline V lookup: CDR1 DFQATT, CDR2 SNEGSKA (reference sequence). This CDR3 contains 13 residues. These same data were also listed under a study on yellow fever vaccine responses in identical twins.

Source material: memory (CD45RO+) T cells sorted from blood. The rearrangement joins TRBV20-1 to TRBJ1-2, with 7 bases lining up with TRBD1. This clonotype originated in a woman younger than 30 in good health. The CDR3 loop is CSAVDRVNYGYTF. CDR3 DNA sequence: TGCAGTGCTGTTGACAGGGTGAACTATGGCTACACCTTC.